This T cell receptor (beta chain) emerged from a study of cytomegalovirus exposure and HLA in healthy donors. Study findings and constraints: HLA restriction was apparent for most CMV-associated TCR beta chains in a later analysis.

These donors, healthy bone marrow donors, were studied. The primer mix had 60 Vbeta and 13 Jbeta primers. Method: immunoSEQ multiplex PCR; TCRdb's copy keeps in-frame clones and lacks some. The repertoire holds approximately 27,000 clones, with 70% as singletons. CDR1 is SNHLY and CDR2 is FYNNEI in the germline V gene. Trimming stripped 1 base from V and 8 bases from J, with 11 bases between. The CDR3 consists of 13 residues. As concerns this clone: The target antigen is unknown.

Input material: PBMCs. The TCR sequence derives from a woman between 45 and 60 years old in good health and CMV-seronegative. The rearrangement uses TRBV2 and TRBJ1-2; D ambiguous. This CDR3 reads CASSEEERGGYTF. For the CDR3, the DNA is TGTGCCAGCAGTGAAGAGGAGAGAGGAGGCTACACCTTC.